This T cell receptor beta chain derives from a study of blood T cells in healthy people across ages. Study-level findings and limits: Not knowing donor CMV status may have confounded expanded clonotype changes.

Details on this clonotype: Its antigen remains unidentified.

Sample-barcoded 5' priming and a J-beta primer mix drove a second PCR of about 6 to 11 cycles. A single record per CDR3 protein comes from TCRdb applying MiXCR to the 5' RACE reads. The table records about 830,000 distinct CDR3 sequences, around two thirds of them present only once. This clonotype was obtained from a man younger than 40 in good health. Sequenced material: blood.

CDR3 DNA sequence: TGTGCCAGCAGTGAGTCAAGGGGTACTGAGCAGTTCTTC. Translation: CASSESRGTEQFF. The V call is TRBV2, the J call TRBJ2-1, with D perhaps matching TRBD1 (5 bases). CDR3 length: 13 amino acids. Germline V gene data show CDR1 as SNHLY and CDR2 as FYNNEI. V lost 3 bases and J lost 9, with 12 bases in between.